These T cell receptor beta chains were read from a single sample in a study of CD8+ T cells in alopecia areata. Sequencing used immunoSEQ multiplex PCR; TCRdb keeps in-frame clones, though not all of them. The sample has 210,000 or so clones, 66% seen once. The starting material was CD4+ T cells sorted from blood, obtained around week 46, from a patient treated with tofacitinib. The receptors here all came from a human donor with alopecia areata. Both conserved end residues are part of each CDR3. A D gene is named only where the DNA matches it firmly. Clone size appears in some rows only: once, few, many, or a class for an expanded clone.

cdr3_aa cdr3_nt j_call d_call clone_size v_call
CASSQDSYEQYF TGCGCCAGCAGCCAGGACAGCTACGAGCAGTACTTC TRBJ2-7 . . TRBV5-1
CAWSSQGSYEQYF TGTGCCTGGAGTTCTCAGGGGTCCTACGAGCAGTACTTC TRBJ2-7 . once TRBV30
CASSLEASRTSMLGYTF TGTGCCAGCAGCTTAGAGGCTTCACGGACAAGCATGTTGGGCTACACCTTC TRBJ1-2 . . TRBV7-2
CASSTGQGGSETQYF TGTGCCAGTAGTACCGGACAGGGGGGATCGGAGACCCAGTACTTC TRBJ2-5 TRBD1 once TRBV19
CASRWNTEAFF TGTGCCAGTAGGTGGAACACTGAAGCTTTCTTT TRBJ1-1 . few TRBV19
CASSPGTYDTEAFF TGCGCCAGCAGTCCCGGGACGTACGACACTGAAGCTTTCTTT TRBJ1-1 . . TRBV5-1
CASSANGGANEQFF TGTGCCAGCAGTGCTAACGGGGGGGCCAATGAGCAGTTCTTC TRBJ2-1 TRBD2 . TRBV6-4
CASAERQGNEAFF TGTGCTAGTGCCGAACGACAGGGGAACGAAGCTTTCTTT TRBJ1-1 TRBD1 . TRBV12-5
CAWSFRPLYGEQYF TGTGCCTGGAGTTTCAGGCCCCTCTACGGGGAGCAGTACTTC TRBJ2-7 . . TRBV30
CAWAKTGIDGYTF TGTGCCTGGGCCAAGACAGGGATCGATGGCTACACCTTC TRBJ1-2 TRBD1 once TRBV30
CAISADDRAGANVLTF TGTGCCATCAGTGCTGATGACAGGGCTGGGGCCAACGTCCTGACTTTC TRBJ2-6 TRBD1 . TRBV10-3
CASSGQSNHEQYF TGCGCCAGCAGTGGGCAGTCTAACCACGAGCAGTACTTC TRBJ2-7 . . TRBV5-1
CASNLADANYEQYF TGTGCCAGCAACCTCGCGGACGCAAACTACGAGCAGTACTTC TRBJ2-7 . . TRBV7-9
CASSRGDNQPQHF TGTGCCAGCAGCCGAGGGGACAATCAGCCCCAGCATTTT TRBJ1-5 . few TRBV7-3
CASSLGTSGGLLQFF TGTGCCAGCAGCTTAGGGACTAGCGGGGGTCTGCTGCAGTTCTTC TRBJ2-1 TRBD2 . TRBV11-2
CASSVDSFSPKLFF TGTGCCAGCAGCGTGGACAGCTTTTCCCCAAAACTGTTTTTT TRBJ1-4 . . TRBV5-6
CASSLDPSVHEQYF TGTGCCAGCAGCTTAGATCCCAGTGTCCACGAGCAGTACTTC TRBJ2-7 . . TRBV11-2
CATRRQGADQPQHF TGTGCCACCCGTAGACAGGGGGCTGATCAGCCCCAGCATTTT TRBJ1-5 TRBD1 . TRBV15
CASNVKGSGETQYF TGTGCCAGCAACGTTAAAGGGTCCGGGGAGACCCAGTACTTC TRBJ2-5 . few TRBV18
CATSRGLAGVRETQYF TGTGCCACCAGCAGAGGACTAGCGGGGGTTAGGGAGACCCAGTACTTC TRBJ2-5 TRBD2 once TRBV15
CAISRLADPTDTQYF TGTGCCATCAGCCGACTAGCGGACCCCACAGATACGCAGTATTTT TRBJ2-3 TRBD2 few TRBV10-3
CASRGQSNEKLFF TGTGCCAGCAGGGGACAGAGTAATGAAAAACTGTTTTTT TRBJ1-4 TRBD1 few TRBV7-2
CAWSPPGTVNQPQHF TGTGCCTGGAGTCCACCGGGGACAGTCAATCAGCCCCAGCATTTT TRBJ1-5 TRBD1 . TRBV30
CAISEGLAGPTDTQYF TGTGCCATCAGTGAGGGACTAGCGGGGCCCACAGATACGCAGTATTTT TRBJ2-3 TRBD2 few TRBV10-3
CASSRNPDRPYGYTF TGTGCCAGCAGCCGCAATCCGGACAGGCCCTATGGCTACACCTTC TRBJ1-2 TRBD1 . TRBV7-9
CASSDRVFPYGYTF TGTGCCAGCAGTGATCGGGTTTTCCCCTATGGCTACACCTTC TRBJ1-2 . . TRBV2
CASSPGQGTYGYTF TGTGCCAGCAGTCCGGGACAGGGGACCTATGGCTACACCTTC TRBJ1-2 TRBD1 . TRBV2
CASSVGGQGNSPLHF TGTGCCAGCAGCGTAGGGGGACAGGGGAATTCACCCCTCCACTTT TRBJ1-6 TRBD1 few TRBV9
CASSFRAVNTEAFF TGTGCCAGCAGCTTTAGGGCGGTGAACACTGAAGCTTTCTTT TRBJ1-1 . . TRBV7-2
CASSPRTGGRYGYTF TGTGCCAGCAGCCCCCGGACAGGGGGCCGGTATGGCTACACCTTC TRBJ1-2 TRBD1 . TRBV7-9
CSVEGPQGATNYGYTF TGCAGCGTTGAAGGGCCTCAGGGCGCCACAAACTATGGCTACACCTTC TRBJ1-2 . . TRBV29-1
CASSVVGSTEAFF TGTGCCAGCAGCGTAGTGGGTAGCACTGAAGCTTTCTTT TRBJ1-1 . . TRBV9
CSVEVRIGEKLFF TGCAGCGTTGAAGTGAGAATTGGGGAAAAACTGTTTTTT TRBJ1-4 . . TRBV29-1
CASSSVLGRDEEQYF TGTGCCAGCAGCTCCGTGCTCGGGAGAGACGAAGAGCAGTACTTC TRBJ2-7 . . TRBV5-6